Shown below are 14 T cell receptor beta chains from a single sample sequenced in a study of blood T cell repertoires in COVID-19 (dated by TCRdb to 2018 to 2020). The method was the immunoSEQ multiplex PCR assay. TCRdb re-hosts the immuneACCESS table, in-frame sequences only. Its copies lack some clones; in the studies checked, an unresolved V gene accounts for under half of them, and the cause for the rest is not known. This sample has fewer than 250,000 clones in its table, and roughly 87% of those were observed once. Roughly 2.6% of the sample comes from the top ten. What was sequenced was PBMCs or T cells enriched from blood (not recorded which). The receptors stem from a woman aged 30 to 39 with acute COVID-19.

The chain combines TRBV5-1 with TRBJ2-7, with D maybe TRBD2 (5 bases). Trimming took off 0 bases at V and 5 bases at J, with 12 bases between the two ends. This CDR3 is 14 amino acids long. Germline CDR1 SGHRS, CDR2 YFSETQ. The CDR3 is CASSLERYRDEQYF. The CDR3 DNA reads TGCGCCAGCAGCTTGGAGCGGTATAGGGACGAGCAGTACTTC.

The J gene is TRBJ2-7, the V gene TRBV18; D might be TRBD2 (6 bases). CDR1 and CDR2 (germline): KGHSH, LQKENI. The CDR3 runs 12 residues. Between the trimmed V and J ends, which lost 11 bases and 0 bases, there was a span of 11 bases. CDR3 sequence (DNA): TGTGCCGCGGGGAGAAGCTCCTACGAGCAGTACTTC. Protein sequence: CAAGRSSYEQYF.

J is TRBJ1-4 and V is TRBV5-5, with 11 nucleotides matching TRBD1. Trimming cost V 3 bases and J 6 bases; bases outside gene matches: 7. CDR1 SGHKS and CDR2 YYEKEE come from the germline V gene (reference sequence). This CDR3 has 16 residues. The CDR3 nucleotides are TGTGCCAGCAGCTCCGGACAGGGGGCATATGATGAAAAACTGTTTTTT. Its protein product is CASSSGQGAYDEKLFF. Supplemented by reference TRBV5-5 and TRBJ1-4, the full variable domain reads DAGVTQSPTHLIKTRGQQVTLRCSPISGHKSVSWYQQVLGQGPQFIFQYYEKEERGRGNFPDRFSARQFPNYSSELNVNALLLGDSALYLCASSSGQGAYDEKLFFGSGTQLSVL.

This clone occurred a few times. V is TRBV7-9 and J is TRBJ1-1; D is unresolved. This CDR3 has 13 residues. V lost 8 bases and J 1 base, leaving 11 bases between the germline ends. Germline V CDR1 and CDR2: SEHNR, FQNEAQ (reference sequence). CDR3 in amino acids: CASRSSRNTEAFF. CDR3 nucleotide sequence: TGTGCCAGCCGAAGTTCTAGGAACACTGAAGCTTTCTTT.

The chain couples TRBV13 to TRBJ1-4; TRBD1 aligns across 10 bases. CDR1 and CDR2 from the germline V gene are PRHDT and FYEKMQ (reference sequence). The CDR3 covers 15 residues. V shed 5 bases, J shed 7 bases, and the junction held 7 bases outside the gene matches. In nucleotides, the CDR3 is TGTGCCAGCAGCCCCGGGGGGGACAGGGGTGAAAAACTGTTTTTT. This translates into CASSPGGDRGEKLFF.

This chain links TRBV18 with TRBJ1-5; the D is unclear. The germline CDR1 and CDR2 sequences are KGHSH and LQKENI. This CDR3 comprises 14 residues. The ends were cut back, 3 bases at V and 1 base at J, with 7 bases in the middle. The CDR3 DNA sequence: TGTGCCAGCTCACCGCTGGCAAGCAATCAGCCCCAGCATTTT. It translates to CASSPLASNQPQHF.

The chain has TRBV28 and TRBJ1-1; D might be TRBD1 (6 bases). The CDR3 loop spans 15 amino acids. V was cut by 6 bases and J by 6 bases, with 20 bases left in between. Germline V gene lookup returns CDR1 MDHEN and CDR2 SYDVKM. CDR3 DNA sequence: TGTGCCAGCAGATACCCAGGGGCCGTTCACGCTGAAGCTTTCTTT. Translation: CASRYPGAVHAEAFF.

The chain uses TRBV6-5 and TRBJ1-3; tentatively, D is TRBD1 (5 bases). This CDR3 is built from 13 residues. Trimming took 7 bases from V and 2 from J, leaving 9 bases between them. The germline CDR1 and CDR2 sequences are MNHEY and SVGAGI. CDR3 loop: CASKAGPGNTIYF. In DNA form, the CDR3 reads TGTGCCAGCAAAGCAGGGCCTGGAAACACCATATATTTT.

J is TRBJ1-1 and V is TRBV6-5; 9 nucleotides line up with TRBD1. V lost 4 bases, J lost 4 bases, and 7 bases stayed unmatched. Germline values: CDR1 MNHEY, CDR2 SVGAGI. The CDR3 spans 15 residues. In nucleotides, the CDR3 is TGTGCCAGCAGTTGGATGGACAGGGGTCGCACTGAAGCTTTCTTT. The encoded protein is CASSWMDRGRTEAFF.

The chain combines TRBV19 with TRBJ1-1, with D hard to call. The germline V gene has CDR1 LNHDA and CDR2 SQIVND (reference sequence). The CDR3 is 13 amino acids. The V and J ends lost 3 bases and 6 bases respectively, with 11 bases between them. The CDR3 sequence is CASSIVSRAEAFF. CDR3 coding DNA: TGTGCCAGTAGTATCGTCTCTAGAGCTGAAGCTTTCTTT.

This chain links TRBV28 with TRBJ2-7; 7 positions agree with TRBD1. CDR1 is MDHEN and CDR2 is SYDVKM in the germline V gene. This CDR3 is 15 amino acids long. The V and J ends lost 6 bases and 1 base, in that order; junction bases with no gene match: 9. The CDR3 DNA reads TGTGCCAGCAGCACCGGACAGGCTTCTTCCTACGAGCAGTACTTC. Its protein is CASSTGQASSYEQYF.

The chain carries TRBV7-9 and TRBJ1-2, with TRBD1 as a possible D gene (5 bases). V was clipped by 5 bases and J by 0 bases, with 13 bases between them. CDR3 size: 15 residues. Germline-derived CDR1 and CDR2 are SEHNR and FQNEAQ (reference sequence). Here the CDR3 reads CASSRWGDTNYGYTF. The CDR3 DNA follows: TGTGCCAGCAGCCGTTGGGGGGATACTAACTATGGCTACACCTTC. The whole variable domain, filled in from reference TRBV7-9 and TRBJ1-2, reads DTGVSQNPRHKITKRGQNVTFRCDPISEHNRLYWYRQTLGQGPEFLTYFQNEAQLEKSRLLSDRFSAERPKGSFSTLEIQRTEQGDSAMYLCASSRWGDTNYGYTFGSGTRLTVV.

The V call is TRBV3-1 (or the pseudogene TRBV3-2), the J call TRBJ1-1, with D hard to call. The CDR3 is 14 residues long. Deletions cut 1 base from V and 0 bases from J, with 6 bases between. The germline V gene encodes CDR1 LGHDT and CDR2 YNNKEL (reference sequence). In nucleotides, the CDR3 is TGTGCCAGCAGCCAAGGCGGGGTGAACACTGAAGCTTTCTTT. Translated: CASSQGGVNTEAFF.

This clone was detected only a few times. The V gene is TRBV3-1 (or the pseudogene TRBV3-2), the J gene TRBJ1-6; 7 bases line up with TRBD1. Germline V gene data show CDR1 as LGHDT and CDR2 as YNNKEL (reference sequence). The J segment lost 7 bases and the V segment lost 3 bases, leaving 9 bases of the junction unmatched. The CDR3 spans 16 residues. This CDR3 is CASSHAGTVGNSPLHF. In DNA form, the CDR3 reads TGTGCCAGCAGCCACGCCGGGACAGTGGGAAATTCACCCCTCCACTTT.